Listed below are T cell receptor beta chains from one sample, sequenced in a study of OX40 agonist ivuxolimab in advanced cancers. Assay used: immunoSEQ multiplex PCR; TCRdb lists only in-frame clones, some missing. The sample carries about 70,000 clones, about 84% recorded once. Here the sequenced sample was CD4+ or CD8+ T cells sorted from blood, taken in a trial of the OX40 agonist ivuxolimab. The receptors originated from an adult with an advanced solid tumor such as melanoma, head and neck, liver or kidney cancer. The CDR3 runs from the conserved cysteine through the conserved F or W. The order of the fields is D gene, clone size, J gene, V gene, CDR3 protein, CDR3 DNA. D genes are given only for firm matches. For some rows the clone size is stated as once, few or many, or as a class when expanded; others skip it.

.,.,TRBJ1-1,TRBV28,CASSLVPVGDTEAFF,TGTGCCAGCAGTTTAGTCCCAGTGGGGGACACTGAAGCTTTCTTT
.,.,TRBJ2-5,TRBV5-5,CASSRRGQETQYF,TGTGCCAGCAGCAGGAGGGGGCAAGAGACCCAGTACTTC
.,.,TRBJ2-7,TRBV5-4,CASSEEGGTYEQYF,TGTGCCAGCAGCGAAGAGGGGGGGACCTACGAGCAGTACTTC
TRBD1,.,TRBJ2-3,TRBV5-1,CASSYSVTGGADTQYF,TGCGCCAGCAGCTATTCCGTGACAGGGGGCGCAGATACGCAGTATTTT
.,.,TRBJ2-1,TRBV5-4,CASSSWGASYNEQFF,TGTGCCAGCAGCTCGTGGGGGGCGTCCTACAATGAGCAGTTCTTC
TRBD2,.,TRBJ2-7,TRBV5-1,CASSSGLAGGPGEQYF,TGCGCCAGCAGCTCCGGACTAGCGGGGGGGCCGGGTGAGCAGTACTTC
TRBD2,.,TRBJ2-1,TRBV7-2,CASSSRVWAGVYEQFF,TGTGCCAGCAGCTCCCGAGTTTGGGCGGGAGTATATGAGCAGTTCTTC
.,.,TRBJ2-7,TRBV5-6,CASSLEHQYEQYF,TGTGCCAGCAGCTTGGAACACCAATACGAGCAGTACTTC
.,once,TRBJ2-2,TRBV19,CASSIASISGELFF,TGTGCCAGTAGTATAGCGTCTATTTCCGGGGAGCTGTTTTTT
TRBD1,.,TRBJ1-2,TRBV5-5,CASSYDNGQGYGYTF,TGTGCCAGCAGCTACGACAACGGACAGGGCTATGGCTACACCTTC
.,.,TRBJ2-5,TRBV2,CASRKTAETQYF,TGTGCCAGCAGGAAGACGGCAGAGACCCAGTACTTC
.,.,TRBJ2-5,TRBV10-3,CAISDSSQETQYF,TGTGCCATCAGTGATAGTTCTCAAGAGACCCAGTACTTC
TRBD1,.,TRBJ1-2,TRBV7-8,CASSRQGSGGYTF,TGTGCCAGCAGCCGACAGGGCTCGGGTGGCTACACCTTC
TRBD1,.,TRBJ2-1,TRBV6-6,CASRGDRSYNEQFF,TGTGCCAGCAGGGGGGACAGGTCCTACAATGAGCAGTTCTTC
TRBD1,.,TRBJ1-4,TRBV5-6,CASTRTGGGEKLFF,TGTGCCAGCACCCGGACAGGGGGCGGTGAAAAACTGTTTTTT
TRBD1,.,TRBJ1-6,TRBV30,CAWRGQVNSPLHF,TGTGCCTGGAGGGGACAGGTCAATTCACCCCTCCACTTT
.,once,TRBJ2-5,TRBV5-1,CASSGGTITQGETQYF,TGCGCCAGCAGCGGAGGAACCATTACCCAAGGGGAGACCCAGTACTTC
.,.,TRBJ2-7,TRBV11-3,CASSSDTSYEQYF,TGTGCCAGCAGCTCTGACACATCCTACGAGCAGTACTTC
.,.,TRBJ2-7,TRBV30,CAWSRAWQELYEQYF,TGTGCCTGGTCCCGGGCGTGGCAGGAGCTCTACGAGCAGTACTTC
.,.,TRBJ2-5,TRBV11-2,CASSLDRSETQYF,TGTGCCAGCAGCTTAGATAGGTCGGAGACCCAGTACTTC
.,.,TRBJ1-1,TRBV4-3,CASSTDRPNTEAFF,TGCGCCAGCAGCACTGACAGGCCGAACACTGAAGCTTTCTTT
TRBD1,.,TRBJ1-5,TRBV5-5,CASSLFGQGDSNQPQHF,TGTGCCAGCAGCTTGTTCGGACAGGGGGATAGCAATCAGCCCCAGCATTTT
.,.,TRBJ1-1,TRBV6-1,CASSDRQTTEAFF,TGTGCCAGCAGTGACAGGCAGACCACTGAAGCTTTCTTT
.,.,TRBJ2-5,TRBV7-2,CASSFSEGETQYF,TGTGCCAGCAGCTTCTCTGAGGGAGAGACCCAGTACTTC
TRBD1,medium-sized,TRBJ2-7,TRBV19,CASSMASGTGTYEQYF,TGTGCCAGTAGTATGGCCTCCGGGACAGGGACGTACGAGCAGTACTTC
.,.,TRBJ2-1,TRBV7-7,CASSSQDRGEQFF,TGTGCTAGCAGCTCACAGGATAGAGGTGAGCAGTTCTTC
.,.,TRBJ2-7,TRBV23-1,CASSPPYEQYF,TGCGCCAGCAGTCCCCCCTACGAGCAGTACTTC